Described below is a single T cell receptor beta chain sequence and its context. Its antigen is not identified. The data stem from a study of cytomegalovirus exposure and HLA in healthy donors. Study conclusions and caveats: Confirmation in vitro established that three CMV-associated chains were specific for CMV antigens. Reported results showed that the classifier diagnosed cytomegalovirus status with high specificity and sensitivity. TCR beta chains numbering 164 were designated cytomegalovirus-associated.

The germline V gene encodes CDR1 MDHEN and CDR2 SYDVKM. Trimming left V 10 bases short and J 3 bases short, with 13 bases between. The CDR3 covers 13 residues. Assay used: immunoSEQ multiplex PCR; TCRdb lists only in-frame clones, some missing. The sample has about 64,000 clones, about 89% seen once. V and J are TRBV28 and TRBJ1-5, with D possibly being TRBD1 (5 bases). This receptor was obtained from a woman between 18 and 29 years old in good health and CMV-seronegative. The specimen was PBMCs. This CDR3 is CATHSGPNQPQHF. The CDR3 DNA reads TGTGCCACCCACTCAGGGCCCAATCAGCCCCAGCATTTT.